A selection of T cell receptor beta chains follows, all from one sample in a study of vaccination effects on CD4 cells after COVID-19. Assay: immunoSEQ multiplex PCR; the TCRdb copy retains only in-frame clones and omits some. The data show 55,000 to 75,000 clones, around 77% seen once. The antigens of these receptors remain unknown. This material consisted of CD4+ T cells from PBMCs cultured with HCoV-NL63 spike peptides, taken before COVID-19 vaccination. These receptors came from a human donor who received a COVID-19 vaccine. CDR3s include the opening cysteine and the closing phenylalanine or tryptophan. A D gene is named only where the DNA matches it firmly. Some rows mark clone size as missing; the rest say once, few, many or name a class of expanded clone.

V gene,J gene,clone size,D gene,CDR3 length,CDR3 protein,CDR3 DNA
TRBV7-6,TRBJ1-4,.,.,13,CASSQRANEKLFF,TGTGCCAGCAGCCAGCGGGCTAATGAAAAACTGTTTTTT
TRBV6-5,TRBJ1-2,.,.,14,CASSYSGSTSGYTF,TGTGCCAGCAGTTACTCAGGCAGTACATCTGGCTACACCTTC
TRBV21-1,TRBJ1-2,.,.,16,CASSLGVYHGGYGYTF,TGTGCCAGCAGCCTAGGGGTATATCACGGGGGCTATGGCTACACCTTC
TRBV7-9,TRBJ2-3,.,.,17,CASSFYSTAHSTDTQYF,TGTGCCAGCAGCTTTTATTCGACAGCACATAGCACAGATACGCAGTATTTT
TRBV15,TRBJ1-2,.,.,15,CATSRGLDSFYGYTF,TGTGCCACCAGCAGAGGATTGGACAGCTTCTATGGCTACACCTTC
TRBV5-1,TRBJ2-5,.,.,13,CASSSQGGETQYF,TGCGCCAGCAGCTCACAGGGAGGCGAGACCCAGTACTTC
TRBV7-2,TRBJ2-2,.,.,14,CASSWRWGTGELFF,TGTGCCAGCAGCTGGAGATGGGGGACCGGGGAGCTGTTTTTT
TRBV5-1,TRBJ2-1,.,.,16,CASSPSGTSSYNEQFF,TGCGCCAGCAGCCCTTCCGGGACGAGCTCCTACAATGAGCAGTTCTTC
TRBV19,TRBJ2-2,.,.,16,CASSKGPDRNTGELFF,TGTGCCAGTAGTAAGGGTCCGGACCGAAACACCGGGGAGCTGTTTTTT
TRBV12-3/TRBV12-4,TRBJ1-4,.,.,12,CASSTLGGKLFF,TGTGCCAGCAGTACACTAGGGGGAAAACTGTTTTTT
TRBV5-1,TRBJ2-5,.,TRBD1,14,CASSWDRGGETQYF,TGCGCCAGCAGCTGGGACAGGGGGGGTGAGACCCAGTACTTC
TRBV9,TRBJ2-3,.,.,16,CASSVGPRNPPDTQYF,TGTGCCAGCAGCGTAGGGCCCCGTAATCCGCCGGATACGCAGTATTTT
TRBV7-3,TRBJ2-5,.,.,15,CASSYDIGGQETQYF,TGTGCCAGCAGCTACGACATCGGGGGTCAAGAGACCCAGTACTTC
TRBV7-2,TRBJ2-3,.,.,11,CASSLVGTQYF,TGTGCCAGCAGCTTAGTGGGTACGCAGTATTTT
TRBV6-5,TRBJ1-2,.,TRBD1,13,CASKNRGNYGYTF,TGTGCCAGCAAAAACAGGGGGAACTATGGCTACACCTTC
TRBV5-6,TRBJ2-6,.,.,14,CASSFTSGANVLTF,TGTGCCAGCAGCTTTACGTCTGGGGCCAACGTCCTGACTTTC
TRBV3-1/TRBV3-2,TRBJ1-5,few,.,15,CASSQALQSNQPQHF,TGTGCCAGCAGCCAAGCTTTGCAGTCCAATCAGCCCCAGCATTTT
TRBV24-1,TRBJ1-2,.,.,14,CATSDFGRVHGYTF,TGTGCCACCAGTGATTTTGGCAGGGTACATGGCTACACCTTC
TRBV24-1,TRBJ2-5,.,TRBD1,16,CATSDLGQGRGETQYF,TGTGCCACCAGTGACCTCGGACAGGGGAGAGGAGAGACCCAGTACTTC
TRBV24-1,TRBJ1-1,.,.,13,CATSGGANTEAFF,TGTGCCACCAGTGGGGGGGCGAACACTGAAGCTTTCTTT
TRBV7-2,TRBJ1-6,.,TRBD1,15,CASSLSGQGTSPLHF,TGTGCCAGCAGCTTATCCGGACAGGGGACCTCACCCCTCCACTTT
TRBV6-5,TRBJ2-5,once,TRBD2,14,CASSYSGGGETQYF,TGTGCCAGCAGTTACTCTGGCGGGGGAGAGACCCAGTACTTC
TRBV4-1,TRBJ2-2,.,TRBD2,17,CASSQSGLAGVTGELFF,TGCGCCAGCAGCCAATCGGGACTAGCGGGGGTCACCGGGGAGCTGTTTTTT
TRBV3-1/TRBV3-2,TRBJ2-5,.,.,18,CASSQDWQSQKYQETQYF,TGTGCCAGCAGCCAAGATTGGCAGAGCCAAAAGTACCAAGAGACCCAGTACTTC
TRBV6-5,TRBJ2-3,.,TRBD1,15,CASRPLGQGGDTQYF,TGTGCCAGCAGGCCCCTGGGACAGGGCGGAGATACGCAGTATTTT
TRBV14,TRBJ2-3,few,.,16,CASSHLRYVTTDTQYF,TGTGCCAGCAGCCATCTGCGGTATGTCACCACAGATACGCAGTATTTT
TRBV24-1,TRBJ2-2,.,TRBD1,16,CATSAPGTGNTGELFF,TGTGCCACCAGTGCTCCCGGGACAGGGAACACCGGGGAGCTGTTTTTT
TRBV4-1,TRBJ2-1,.,TRBD1,15,CASSQTGQGIGEQFF,TGCGCCAGCAGCCAAACGGGACAGGGTATCGGCGAGCAGTTCTTC
TRBV5-4,TRBJ2-2,.,.,17,CASSFPGFPVGTGELFF,TGTGCCAGCAGTTTCCCGGGTTTTCCGGTTGGCACCGGGGAGCTGTTTTTT
TRBV5-1,TRBJ1-3,.,.,15,CASSFGRDSGNTIYF,TGCGCCAGCAGCTTCGGACGGGACTCTGGAAACACCATATATTTT
TRBV3-1/TRBV3-2,TRBJ1-2,.,.,13,CASSPARGGGYTF,TGTGCCAGCAGCCCCGCGCGGGGTGGTGGCTACACCTTC
TRBV7-9,TRBJ2-6,.,TRBD1,16,CASRLQGLAGANVLTF,TGTGCCAGCAGACTACAGGGGTTGGCTGGGGCCAACGTCCTGACTTTC
TRBV28,TRBJ2-3,.,TRBD1,16,CASRTRDRRGTDTQYF,TGTGCCAGCAGAACCCGGGACAGGCGGGGCACAGATACGCAGTATTTT
TRBV5-1,TRBJ1-2,.,TRBD1,15,CASRPGQDKNYGYTF,TGCGCCAGCAGACCGGGACAGGATAAAAACTATGGCTACACCTTC
TRBV5-1,TRBJ1-1,.,.,14,CASSLGSATTEAFF,TGCGCCAGCAGCTTGGGGTCAGCGACCACTGAAGCTTTCTTT
TRBV6-5,TRBJ1-6,.,.,14,CASSYSKVPWELHF,TGTGCCAGCAGTTACTCCAAGGTCCCCTGGGAGCTCCACTTT
TRBV19,TRBJ1-2,once,TRBD1,15,CASSTPEGAGYGYTF,TGTGCCAGTAGTACCCCAGAGGGGGCAGGCTATGGCTACACCTTC
TRBV27,TRBJ1-1,.,TRBD1,17,CASSPRTGRLSGTEAFF,TGTGCCAGCAGTCCTCGGACAGGGCGCCTTTCAGGCACTGAAGCTTTCTTT
TRBV7-3,TRBJ2-1,.,.,15,CASSLAGPGENEQFF,TGTGCCAGCAGCTTAGCAGGCCCCGGAGAAAATGAGCAGTTCTTC
TRBV5-1,TRBJ1-4,.,TRBD1,16,CASSYGQGFNKEKLFF,TGCGCCAGCAGCTACGGACAGGGCTTCAACAAGGAAAAACTGTTTTTT
TRBV9,TRBJ1-2,.,TRBD1,14,CASSVGTGPYGYTF,TGTGCCAGCAGCGTAGGGACAGGCCCCTATGGCTACACCTTC
TRBV4-3,TRBJ1-2,.,.,14,CASSQISGSYGYTF,TGCGCCAGCAGCCAAATATCGGGGAGCTATGGCTACACCTTC
TRBV5-4,TRBJ1-1,.,.,15,CASSPQTGLNTEAFF,TGTGCCAGCAGCCCCCAGACAGGATTGAACACTGAAGCTTTCTTT
TRBV7-2,TRBJ1-5,.,.,15,CASSLAGGVNQPQHF,TGTGCCAGCAGCTTAGCAGGGGGGGTCAATCAGCCCCAGCATTTT
TRBV6-6,TRBJ2-2,medium-sized,.,11,CASTGTGELFF,TGTGCCAGCACCGGGACCGGGGAGCTGTTTTTT
TRBV19,TRBJ1-1,few,TRBD1,14,CASGAKGAVTEAFF,TGTGCCAGCGGAGCGAAGGGGGCTGTCACTGAAGCTTTCTTT
TRBV11-2,TRBJ1-2,few,.,12,CASSSVGSGYTF,TGTGCCAGCAGCTCAGTCGGCTCTGGCTACACCTTC
TRBV5-6,TRBJ1-6,few,.,14,CASSLAGMDSPLHF,TGTGCCAGCAGCTTGGCCGGGATGGATTCACCCCTCCACTTT
TRBV2,TRBJ2-1,.,.,13,CASRRAQHNEQFF,TGTGCCAGCAGGCGGGCCCAGCACAATGAGCAGTTCTTC
TRBV24-1,TRBJ2-5,.,TRBD2,18,CATSDPGPQRGAQETQYF,TGTGCCACCAGTGATCCCGGACCGCAGCGGGGGGCACAAGAGACCCAGTACTTC
TRBV6-2/TRBV6-3,TRBJ1-1,.,TRBD1,14,CASTPSGQRTEAFF,TGTGCCAGCACCCCCTCGGGACAGCGCACTGAAGCTTTCTTT
TRBV5-1,TRBJ2-2,.,.,12,CASSLEGGELFF,TGCGCCAGCAGCTTGGAGGGTGGGGAGCTGTTTTTT
TRBV11-1,TRBJ1-2,few,.,13,CASSQDANYGYTF,TGTGCCAGCAGCCAGGACGCTAACTATGGCTACACCTTC
TRBV10-3,TRBJ1-1,.,.,14,CAISDPIRGGEAFF,TGTGCCATCAGTGATCCAATAAGGGGAGGAGAAGCTTTCTTT
TRBV5-1,TRBJ2-1,once,.,18,CASSLVPYLGHLDNEQFF,TGCGCCAGCAGCTTAGTTCCATACCTTGGACATCTTGATAATGAGCAGTTCTTC
TRBV5-1,TRBJ2-1,few,TRBD1,15,CASTSRQGAYNEQFF,TGCGCCAGCACCTCCCGACAGGGCGCCTACAATGAGCAGTTCTTC
TRBV19,TRBJ2-1,.,TRBD2,15,CASSIGTSGYNEQFF,TGTGCCAGTAGTATCGGTACTAGCGGTTACAATGAGCAGTTCTTC
TRBV30,TRBJ2-2,.,TRBD1,14,CAWSRQGAGGELFF,TGTGCCTGGAGCCGACAGGGGGCAGGCGGGGAGCTGTTTTTT
TRBV15,TRBJ1-4,.,.,17,CATSRPDGTSTNEKLFF,TGTGCCACCAGCAGACCAGACGGGACATCAACTAATGAAAAACTGTTTTTT
TRBV6-5,TRBJ1-1,.,.,15,CASSLTGHMNTEAFF,TGTGCCAGCAGTTTGACAGGTCATATGAACACTGAAGCTTTCTTT